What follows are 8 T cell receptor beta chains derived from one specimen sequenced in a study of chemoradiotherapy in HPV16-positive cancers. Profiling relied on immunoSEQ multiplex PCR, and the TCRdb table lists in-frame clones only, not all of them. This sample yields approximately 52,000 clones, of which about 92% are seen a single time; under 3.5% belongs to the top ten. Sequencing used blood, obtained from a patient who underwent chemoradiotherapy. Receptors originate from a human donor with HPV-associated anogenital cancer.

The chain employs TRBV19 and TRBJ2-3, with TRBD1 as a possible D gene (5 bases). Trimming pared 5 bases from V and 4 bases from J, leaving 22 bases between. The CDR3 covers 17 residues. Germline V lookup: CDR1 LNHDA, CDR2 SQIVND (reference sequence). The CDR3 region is CASSPQYLTGVADTQYF. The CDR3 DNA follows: TGTGCCAGTAGTCCCCAGTACCTCACAGGAGTCGCAGATACGCAGTATTTT.

The CDR3 protein is CASSLPTSGTSEQFF. CDR3 in DNA: TGTGCCAGCAGCCTGCCGACTAGCGGGACTAGTGAGCAGTTCTTC. The chain joins TRBV5-6 to TRBJ2-1; 11 nucleotides agree with TRBD2. The CDR3 runs 15 residues. J was trimmed by 9 bases and V by 4 bases; bases with no gene match: 9. Germline values: CDR1 SGHDT, CDR2 YYEEEE.

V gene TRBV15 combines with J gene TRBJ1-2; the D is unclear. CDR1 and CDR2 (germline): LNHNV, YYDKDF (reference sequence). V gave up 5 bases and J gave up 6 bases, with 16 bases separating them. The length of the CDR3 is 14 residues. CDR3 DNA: TGTGCCACCAGCTCTCTGGGCAGGTTCGATGGCTACACCTTC. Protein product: CATSSLGRFDGYTF.

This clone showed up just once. DNA for the CDR3: TGTGCCAGCAGCTTGCATAGCGGGAACTCCTACGAGCAGTACTTC. Protein sequence: CASSLHSGNSYEQYF. The chain recombines TRBV11-3 with TRBJ2-7; TRBD2 agrees at 8 bases. Germline V gives CDR1 SGHNT, CDR2 YENEEA. This CDR3 spans 15 amino acids. Trimming removed 3 bases from V and 0 bases from J; junction bases left unmatched: 4.

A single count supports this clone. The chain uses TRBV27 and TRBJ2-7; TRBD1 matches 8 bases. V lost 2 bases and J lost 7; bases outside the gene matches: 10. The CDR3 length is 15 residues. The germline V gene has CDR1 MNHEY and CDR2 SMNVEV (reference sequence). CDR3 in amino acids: CASSLVQGGFGEQYF. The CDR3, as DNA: TGTGCCAGCAGTTTAGTACAGGGGGGATTTGGGGAGCAGTACTTC.

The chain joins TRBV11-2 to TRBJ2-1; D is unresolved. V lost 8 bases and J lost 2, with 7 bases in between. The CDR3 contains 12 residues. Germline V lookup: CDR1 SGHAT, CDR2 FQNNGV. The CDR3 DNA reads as TGTGCCAGCTCCGGGCCCTACAATGAGCAGTTCTTC. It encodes CASSGPYNEQFF.

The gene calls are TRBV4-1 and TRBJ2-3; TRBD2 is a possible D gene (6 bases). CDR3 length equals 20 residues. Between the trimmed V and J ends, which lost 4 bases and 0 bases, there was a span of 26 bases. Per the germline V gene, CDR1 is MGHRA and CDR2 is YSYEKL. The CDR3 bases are TGCGCCAGCAGCCCGCTCCCCCCAGCGGGCCTTCCCTCTAGCACAGATACGCAGTATTTT. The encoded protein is CASSPLPPAGLPSSTDTQYF.

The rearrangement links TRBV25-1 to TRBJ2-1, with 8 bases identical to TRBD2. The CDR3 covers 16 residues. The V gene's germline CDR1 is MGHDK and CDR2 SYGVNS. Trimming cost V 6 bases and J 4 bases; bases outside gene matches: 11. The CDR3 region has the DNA TGTGCCAGCAGACCGAACACGGGGGGGTTATACAATGAGCAGTTCTTC. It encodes CASRPNTGGLYNEQFF.